These 10 T cell receptor beta chains share one sample of origin, sequenced in a study of Graves' ophthalmopathy and Graves' hyperthyroidism. The TCR beta CDR3 regions underwent amplification from RNA transcripts. Second-round multiplex PCR came after first-round RT-PCR with HTBI primers. TCRdb re-analysed the multiplex PCR reads in MiXCR, keeping a single row per CDR3 protein. The sample has 200,000 to 250,000 distinct CDR3 sequences; around a fifth are singletons. Material: peripheral blood. Source of these receptors: a woman aged 45 to 65 with Graves' ophthalmopathy.

In its sample, this clonotype was seen many times. The chain is built from TRBV29-1 and TRBJ1-2; unclear D gene. V was pared by 1 base and J by 0 bases, with 6 bases between. This CDR3 has 13 amino acids. CDR1 is SQVTM, CDR2 ANQGSEA, per germline. The CDR3 coding sequence is TGCAGCGTTGAAGTACAGCCTAACTATGGCTACACCTTC. It specifies CSVEVQPNYGYTF.

This clonotype was observed at least ten times. The rearrangement joins TRBV6-1 to TRBJ1-3; 7 bases align to TRBD1. The CDR3 covers 15 residues. The germline CDR1 and CDR2 sequences are MNHNS and SASEGT. V trimming: 6 bases; J trimming: 2 bases; junction bases outside the gene matches: 7. CDR3 sequence reads: CASRLQQGTGNTIYF. The CDR3 nucleotides are TGTGCCAGCAGGCTGCAACAGGGGACTGGAAACACCATATATTTT.

This clonotype was recorded at least ten times. The chain employs TRBV7-9 and TRBJ1-5; the D gene is possibly TRBD1 (5 bases). In germline, CDR1 is SEHNR, CDR2 FQNEAQ (reference sequence). This CDR3 region has 14 residues. V lost 2 bases and J lost 5, with 10 bases in between. CDR3 sequence (DNA): TGTGCCAGCAGCTTAAGCCAGGGAGATCAGCCCCAGCATTTT. Its translation is CASSLSQGDQPQHF.

There are many counts of this clonotype. The chain combines TRBV5-6 with TRBJ2-7, with 8 positions matching TRBD2. Germline CDR1 is SGHDT and CDR2 is YYEEEE. This CDR3 spans 13 amino acids. V dropped 4 bases and J dropped 4; count of bases not matched to a gene: 4. CDR3 bases: TGTGCCAGCAGCAGACTAGCGCAGTACGAGCAGTACTTC. This sequence encodes CASSRLAQYEQYF.

Ten or more counts support this clonotype. The V call is TRBV12-3 or TRBV12-4, the J call TRBJ2-7; D is unclear. Trimming took off 5 bases at V and 2 bases at J, with 19 bases between the two ends. The CDR3 runs 16 residues. The DNA of the CDR3 is TGTGCCAGCAGTCCCCTAGTTGCGGCGTTACCCTACGAGCAGTACTTC. This translates into CASSPLVAALPYEQYF.

This clonotype has at least ten counts. V and J are TRBV10-3 and TRBJ2-5; 13 positions match TRBD2. This CDR3 has 18 amino acids. CDR1 and CDR2 from the germline V gene are ENHRY and SYGVKD. V trimming: 3 bases; J trimming: 5 bases; junction bases outside the gene matches: 12. This chain's CDR3 is CAISDPPGLAGVGETQYF. The CDR3 bases are TGTGCCATCAGTGACCCCCCAGGACTAGCGGGAGTGGGGGAGACCCAGTACTTC.

Regarding this clonotype: This may stem from a read error, because a much larger clone lies one nucleotide away. V and J are TRBV7-9 and TRBJ1-5; D is ambiguous. This CDR3 comprises 12 residues. V was clipped by 7 bases and J by 3 bases, with 7 bases between them. CDR1 is SEHNR and CDR2 is FQNEAQ in the germline V gene (reference sequence). The CDR3 region has the DNA TGTGCCAGCATCTTCGCCAATCAGCCCCAGCATTTT. It yields the protein CASIFANQPQHF.

This clonotype occurred many times. The chain recombines TRBV2 with TRBJ2-2, with D unresolved. Deletions cut 4 bases from V and 6 bases from J, with 15 bases between. The V gene's germline CDR1 is SNHLY and CDR2 FYNNEI. The CDR3 covers 15 residues. The CDR3 sequence: CASSVVEGSSGELFF. For the CDR3, the DNA is TGTGCCAGCAGTGTCGTAGAAGGTTCGTCCGGGGAGCTGTTTTTT.

The sample holds many counts of this clonotype. This chain joins TRBV12-3 or TRBV12-4 and TRBJ1-5; D gene uncertain. The CDR3 has 14 residues. V dropped 5 bases and J dropped 11 bases, with 19 bases sitting between them. The CDR3 region is CASSVEGVLTAQHF. The CDR3 nucleotides read TGTGCCAGCAGTGTTGAAGGAGTCCTCACGGCCCAGCATTTT.

J is TRBJ1-6 and V is TRBV20-1, with 10 bases matching TRBD1. The length of the CDR3 is 14 residues. J was trimmed by 9 bases and V by 3 bases; bases with no gene match: 5. Germline lookup yields CDR1 DFQATT and CDR2 SNEGSKA (reference sequence). This chain's CDR3 is CSARGGQGSSPLHF. In nucleotides, the CDR3 is TGCAGTGCTAGGGGGGGACAGGGGTCTTCACCCCTCCACTTT.